This entry lists 17 T cell receptor beta chains sequenced from one sample in a study of blood T cell repertoires in COVID-19. The method was immunoSEQ multiplex PCR; TCRdb's version includes in-frame clones alone and lacks a portion of them. The sample carries 150,000 or so clones, about 80% recorded once. Source material: peripheral blood. These receptors were taken from a woman over 75 with acute or convalescent COVID-19.

The chain uses TRBV5-6 and TRBJ1-2; tentatively, D is TRBD1 (5 bases). The V and J ends lost 2 bases and 13 bases respectively, with 12 bases between them. Per germline, CDR1 SGHDT and CDR2 YYEEEE. The CDR3 is 11 amino acids. The DNA of the CDR3 is TGTGCCAGCAGCTTTGGGTGGGACTGCACCTTC. It is translated as CASSFGWDCTF.

The J gene is TRBJ2-2, the V gene TRBV9; the D gene is possibly TRBD1 (5 bases). The CDR3 loop spans 16 amino acids. Germline CDR1 and CDR2: SGDLS and YYNGEE. With 4 bases removed from V and 0 bases from J, the gap between germline ends came to 13 bases. The CDR3 is CASSFQGSSNTGELFF. DNA for the CDR3: TGTGCCAGCAGCTTTCAGGGCTCCTCGAACACCGGGGAGCTGTTTTTT.

The J gene is TRBJ2-1, the V gene TRBV24-1; 8 bases match TRBD2. Germline CDR1 KGHDR, CDR2 SFDVKD. Trimming at V came to 3 bases and at J to 4 bases, leaving 10 bases not matched to a gene. This CDR3 has 17 amino acids. CDR3 DNA sequence: TGTGCCACCAGTGATCCCGGTCTAAGCGGGGGTTACAATGAGCAGTTCTTC. Translated, it gives CATSDPGLSGGYNEQFF.

The V and J genes are TRBV3-1 (or the pseudogene TRBV3-2) and TRBJ2-1, with a possible D match to TRBD2 (7 bases). V lost 1 base to trimming and J lost 4 bases, with 11 bases between them. This CDR3 has 15 amino acids. CDR1 LGHDT and CDR2 YNNKEL come from the germline V gene (reference sequence). CDR3 protein: CASSQARGPYNEQFF. CDR3 DNA sequence: TGTGCCAGCAGCCAAGCGCGGGGGCCTTACAATGAGCAGTTCTTC.

The chain employs TRBV20-1 and TRBJ2-1; D gene uncertain. The CDR3 runs to 11 residues. Germline V gives CDR1 DFQATT, CDR2 SNEGSKA (reference sequence). V was shortened by 5 bases and J by 9 bases, with 11 bases between the two germline ends. The CDR3 region has the DNA TGCAGTGCTCACTTGGTTGGTGAGCAGTTCTTC. It yields the protein CSAHLVGEQFF.

The chain couples TRBV11-2 to TRBJ2-1; 9 bases map to TRBD1. V gave up 3 bases and J gave up 3 bases; unmatched junction bases: 15. CDR1 is SGHAT and CDR2 is FQNNGV in the germline V gene. This CDR3 region has 19 residues. The CDR3 protein is CASSLLATGGYLLYNEQFF. Here the CDR3 DNA reads TGTGCCAGCAGCTTGTTAGCTACAGGGGGCTACCTGCTCTACAATGAGCAGTTCTTC.

A single count supports this clone. This chain uses TRBV6-1 with TRBJ1-2; TRBD1 might be the D (5 bases). Trimming shortened V by 5 bases and J by 6 bases, and 19 bases separated the two germline ends. In germline, CDR1 is MNHNS, CDR2 SASEGT. The CDR3 loop spans 15 amino acids. CDR3 sequence reads: CASSFPGDSLNGYTF. The CDR3 DNA reads as TGTGCCAGCAGTTTCCCTGGGGACTCTCTTAATGGCTACACCTTC.

The rearrangement links TRBV5-1 to TRBJ2-2; weak D call: TRBD1 (6 bases). Germline V gene data show CDR1 as SGHRS and CDR2 as YFSETQ. The CDR3 totals 18 residues. V dropped 2 bases and J dropped 2 bases, with 19 bases sitting between them. CDR3 protein: CASSFITGNLLNTGELFF. Written as DNA, the CDR3 is TGCGCCAGCAGCTTTATTACAGGGAACCTCCTCAACACCGGGGAGCTGTTTTTT.

V gene TRBV28 combines with J gene TRBJ1-5; 7 positions match TRBD1. This CDR3 is 15 amino acids long. V shed 7 bases, J shed 7 bases, and the junction held 13 bases outside the gene matches. The germline CDR1 and CDR2 sequences are MDHEN and SYDVKM. DNA for the CDR3: TGTGCCAGCAAATACCGGGACAGACACTACCAGCCCCAGCATTTT. Protein sequence: CASKYRDRHYQPQHF.

The rearrangement joins TRBV5-8 to TRBJ1-5; 8 bases match TRBD1. The CDR3 consists of 15 residues. Trimming at V came to 2 bases and at J to 1 base, leaving 2 bases not matched to a gene. CDR1 SGHTS and CDR2 YDEGEE come from the germline V gene. The CDR3 here is CASSFRQGSNQPQHF. The CDR3 region has the DNA TGTGCCAGCAGCTTTAGACAGGGGAGCAATCAGCCCCAGCATTTT.

V is TRBV5-5 and J is TRBJ1-1; TRBD1 matches at 7 bases. The CDR3 runs 15 residues. Germline lookup yields CDR1 SGHKS and CDR2 YYEKEE (reference sequence). The trim removed 3 bases at V and 0 bases at J, leaving 5 bases unmatched. For the CDR3, the DNA is TGTGCCAGCAGCTCGGAAGGGACAGTGAACACTGAAGCTTTCTTT. Translation: CASSSEGTVNTEAFF.

V is TRBV6-5 and J is TRBJ1-6; D gene uncertain. This CDR3 region has 15 residues. Germline CDR1 MNHEY, CDR2 SVGAGI. Deletions cut 4 bases from V and 6 bases from J, with 13 bases between. DNA of the CDR3: TGTGCCAGCAGTTCCCTACTAAAGCGTAATTCACCCCTCCACTTT. It codes for CASSSLLKRNSPLHF.

The rearrangement joins TRBV18 to TRBJ1-1, with 8 positions matching TRBD1. The ends lost 4 bases at V and 6 bases at J; junction bases unmatched: 4. Germline CDR1 and CDR2: KGHSH and LQKENI. This CDR3 contains 13 residues. The CDR3 protein is CASSLRQGPEAFF. The CDR3 DNA sequence: TGTGCCAGCTCACTCAGACAGGGGCCTGAAGCTTTCTTT.

The chain uses TRBV9 and TRBJ2-5, with 7 bases that match TRBD2. This CDR3 is built from 15 residues. V lost 6 bases to trimming and J lost 1 base; unmatched junction nucleotides: 9. The germline CDR1 and CDR2 sequences are SGDLS and YYNGEE. The DNA of the CDR3 is TGTGCCAGCACTCGGAGCGGGGCGTCCCAAGAGACCCAGTACTTC. Its protein product is CASTRSGASQETQYF. Complete variable domain (other parts from reference TRBV9 and TRBJ2-5): DSGVTQTPKHLITATGQRVTLRCSPRSGDLSVYWYQQSLDQGLQFLIQYYNGEERAKGNILERFSAQQFPDLHSELNLSSLELGDSALYFCASTRSGASQETQYFGPGTRLLVL.

The chain is built from TRBV5-8 and TRBJ2-1, with D possibly TRBD2 on 6 matching bases. CDR3 length: 14 amino acids. Germline V gives CDR1 SGHTS, CDR2 YDEGEE. The V end was cut by 1 base, the J end by 5 bases, with 10 bases between. The CDR3 region has the DNA TGTGCCAGCAGCTTGTACCAGCGGGACAATGAGCAGTTCTTC. Its protein product is CASSLYQRDNEQFF. The variable domain in full, completed from reference TRBV5-8 and TRBJ2-1, reads EAGVTQSPTHLIKTRGQQATLRCSPISGHTSVYWYQQALGLGLQFLLWYDEGEERNRGNFPPRFSGRQFPNYSSELNVNALELEDSALYLCASSLYQRDNEQFFGPGTRLTVL.

The chain combines TRBV19 with TRBJ1-2; no clear D gene. The CDR3 length is 15 residues. CDR1 is LNHDA, CDR2 SQIVND, per germline (reference sequence). V dropped 10 bases and J dropped 0 bases, with 18 bases sitting between them. Here the CDR3 DNA reads TGTGCCACACCGTCACGGGAGGGCGCTAACTATGGCTACACCTTC. It encodes CATPSREGANYGYTF. Supplemented by reference TRBV19 and TRBJ1-2, the full variable domain reads DGGITQSPKYLFRKEGQNVTLSCEQNLNHDAMYWYRQDPGQGLRLIYYSQIVNDFQKGDIAEGYSVSREKKESFPLTVTSAQKNPTAFYLCATPSREGANYGYTFGSGTRLTVV.

The rearrangement joins TRBV11-2 to TRBJ1-2; D unclear. This CDR3 has 13 amino acids. V was pared by 5 bases and J by 5 bases, with 12 bases between. Germline CDR1 is SGHAT and CDR2 is FQNNGV. CDR3 DNA sequence: TGTGCCAGCAGCAACATGGAGGGTTATGGCTACACCTTC. Protein sequence: CASSNMEGYGYTF.